The T cell receptor (beta chain) described here comes from a study of cytomegalovirus exposure and HLA in healthy donors. PCR was performed using 60 Vbeta and 13 Jbeta primers. This table comes from immunoSEQ multiplex PCR, and its TCRdb copy is limited to in-frame clones, with some not included. The repertoire holds under 85,000 clones, with 65% to 70% as singletons. This TCR was sampled from a man aged 40-55 years in good health and CMV-seropositive. Input material: PBMCs.

CDR3 in DNA: TGTGCCAGCAGCTTAGACAGTGTCAACTCTGGAAACACCATATATTTT. It codes for CASSLDSVNSGNTIYF. V is TRBV7-2 and J is TRBJ1-3, with D unclear. The CDR3 runs 16 residues. V lost 1 base and J 0 bases, leaving 10 bases between the germline ends. The germline CDR1 and CDR2 sequences are SGHTA and FQGNSA.